Listed here are 15 T cell receptor beta chains from one sample, sequenced in a study of blood T cell repertoires in COVID-19. The repertoire was sequenced with immunoSEQ multiplex PCR; TCRdb's copy has only in-frame clones and lacks some. The sample holds around 340,000 clones; 88% are singletons and the top ten take 1%. Sequencing was carried out using PBMCs or T cells enriched from blood (not recorded which). All receptors derive from a woman between 25 and 40 years old who had been exposed to COVID-19.

The chain uses TRBV28 and TRBJ1-2, with a tentative D call TRBD1 (6 bases). The germline V and J ends were trimmed by 7 bases and 4 bases, with 16 bases remaining between them. CDR1 is MDHEN and CDR2 is SYDVKM in the germline V gene. The CDR3 has 14 residues. Here the CDR3 reads CASIFQGLSYGYTF. The CDR3, as DNA: TGTGCCAGCATCTTCCAGGGGCTCAGCTATGGCTACACCTTC.

The gene calls are TRBV20-1 and TRBJ2-7, with a tentative D call TRBD1 (6 bases). Germline lookup yields CDR1 DFQATT and CDR2 SNEGSKA (reference sequence). The CDR3 has 10 residues. Trimming removed 5 bases at V and 6 bases at J, with 8 bases between. CDR3 DNA sequence: TGCAGTGCTCCAGGGGTCGAGCAGTACTTC. Its protein is CSAPGVEQYF.

This chain connects TRBV5-8 to TRBJ1-1, with D possibly matching TRBD1 (5 bases). Germline-derived CDR1 and CDR2 are SGHTS and YDEGEE. Trimming pared 0 bases from V and 1 base from J, leaving 10 bases between. There are 15 residues in the CDR3. The CDR3, as DNA: TGTGCCAGCAGCTTGGAAGGGGCTACGAACACTGAAGCTTTCTTT. Amino acid sequence: CASSLEGATNTEAFF.

V and J are TRBV29-1 and TRBJ2-1, with D perhaps TRBD1 (6 bases). Germline loops: CDR1 SQVTM, CDR2 ANQGSEA. This CDR3 has 14 residues. Trimming shortened V by 3 bases and J by 7 bases, and 16 bases separated the two germline ends. The CDR3 reads CSVEGPEGVNEQFF. CDR3 DNA: TGCAGCGTTGAGGGCCCCGAGGGGGTGAATGAGCAGTTCTTC.

This sequence joins TRBV7-9 and TRBJ2-7, with 13 bases matching TRBD2. Losses at the gene ends were 6 bases for V and 2 bases for J; bases not matched to a gene: 13. Germline CDR1 SEHNR, CDR2 FQNEAQ (reference sequence). This CDR3 region has 18 residues. Here the CDR3 reads CASSPGTSGTKGPYEQYF. CDR3 DNA: TGTGCCAGCAGTCCCGGGACTAGCGGGACCAAGGGCCCCTACGAGCAGTACTTC.

The chain uses TRBV28 and TRBJ2-3; the D gene is possibly TRBD1 (5 bases). In germline, CDR1 is MDHEN, CDR2 SYDVKM. This CDR3 is built from 14 residues. The V end was cut by 6 bases, the J end by 2 bases, with 12 bases between. The CDR3: CASRQARVTDTQYF. Here the CDR3 DNA reads TGTGCCAGCAGGCAGGCCAGGGTCACAGATACGCAGTATTTT.

This CDR3 reads CATRVGVGSTDTQYF. CDR3 nucleotide sequence: TGTGCCACCAGAGTCGGGGTCGGGAGCACAGATACGCAGTATTTT. This sequence joins TRBV19 and TRBJ2-3, with D perhaps TRBD2 (5 bases). The CDR3 spans 15 residues. Germline V gene lookup returns CDR1 LNHDA and CDR2 SQIVND (reference sequence). V lost 10 bases and J 0 bases, leaving 17 bases between the germline ends.

V and J are TRBV30 and TRBJ2-1, with 9 bases fitting TRBD1. The V gene's germline CDR1 is GTSNPN and CDR2 SVGIG (reference sequence). The J segment lost 3 bases and the V segment lost 0 bases, leaving 6 bases of the junction unmatched. The CDR3 contains 16 residues. CDR3 nucleotides: TGTGCCTGGAGTGTATCCCGGACAGGGGTCTACAATGAGCAGTTCTTC. Protein sequence: CAWSVSRTGVYNEQFF.

V is TRBV2 and J is TRBJ2-7; 8 bases are shared with TRBD1. Germline V lookup: CDR1 SNHLY, CDR2 FYNNEI. V lost 5 bases, J lost 0 bases, and 3 bases stayed unmatched. The CDR3 length is 14 residues. CDR3 residues: CASSRDRSSYEQYF. The CDR3 nucleotides read TGTGCCAGCAGTAGGGACAGGAGCTCCTACGAGCAGTACTTC.

The CDR3 loop reads CASTLDRANEQFF. In nucleotides, the CDR3 is TGCGCCAGCACTTTGGACAGGGCTAATGAGCAGTTCTTC. The V call is TRBV5-1, the J call TRBJ2-1, with 8 bases identical to TRBD1. The CDR3 spans 13 residues. Germline CDR1 reads SGHRS; CDR2 reads YFSETQ. J was trimmed by 7 bases and V by 6 bases; bases with no gene match: 6.

The V and J genes are TRBV19 and TRBJ2-7; 13 nucleotides align to TRBD2. Germline CDR1 is LNHDA and CDR2 is SQIVND (reference sequence). This CDR3 is built from 18 residues. The junction had 8 bases not matched to a gene; V was cut back by 3 bases and J by 0 bases. Here the CDR3 reads CASSIGLAGDTYSYEQYF. The CDR3, as DNA: TGTGCCAGTAGTATTGGACTAGCGGGAGATACATACTCCTACGAGCAGTACTTC.

The V call is TRBV18, the J call TRBJ2-2; TRBD1 might be the D (6 bases). CDR1 and CDR2 from the germline V gene are KGHSH and LQKENI. V lost 0 bases and J 6 bases, leaving 8 bases between the germline ends. The CDR3 is 14 amino acids. The CDR3: CASSPPNRAGELFF. CDR3 DNA: TGTGCCAGCTCACCACCGAACAGGGCCGGGGAGCTGTTTTTT.

The chain has TRBV3-1 (or the pseudogene TRBV3-2) and TRBJ2-7; D perhaps matches TRBD2 (5 bases). V was trimmed by 0 bases and J by 3 bases, leaving 9 bases between them. Germline V gives CDR1 LGHDT, CDR2 YNNKEL (reference sequence). The CDR3 loop spans 14 amino acids. The CDR3 nucleotides are TGTGCCAGCAGCCAAGACTCGGGGTTCTACGAGCAGTACTTC. It encodes CASSQDSGFYEQYF.

The chain carries TRBV28 and TRBJ2-7; 7 bases agree with TRBD1. The CDR3 covers 12 residues. V was pared by 4 bases and J by 3 bases, with 0 bases of the junction left unmatched. Germline CDR1 MDHEN, CDR2 SYDVKM. In DNA, the CDR3 is TGTGCCAGCAGTTGGGACAGCTACGAGCAGTACTTC. As protein: CASSWDSYEQYF.

This sequence joins TRBV5-4 and TRBJ1-2; 11 bases line up with TRBD1. This CDR3 comprises 15 residues. Germline V gives CDR1 SGHNT, CDR2 YYREEE (reference sequence). V trimming: 4 bases; J trimming: 2 bases; junction bases outside the gene matches: 4. The CDR3 coding sequence is TGTGCCAGCAGCGGGGGGACAGGGGGAAACTATGGCTACACCTTC. The encoded protein is CASSGGTGGNYGYTF.